Below are 15 T cell receptor beta chains sequenced from a single sample in a study of Ad26.COV2.S vaccination and SARS-CoV-2 variants. Treatment given: 19 received Ad26.COV2.S at low or high dose, single or two shots; roughly five received placebo; per-sample allocation not given. Collection of samples fell on day 63 after the first vaccine or placebo injection. The data were produced by immunoSEQ multiplex PCR, yet TCRdb's version contains in-frame clones alone and is incomplete. The table shows some 290,000 clones, with around 81% occurring only once. The sample was peripheral blood, taken in a trial of Ad26.COV2.S vaccine versus placebo. The receptors derive from a person aged 18 to 59 who received the Ad26.COV2.S COVID-19 vaccine or a placebo.

This chain joins TRBV7-2 and TRBJ2-7, with 7 bases fitting TRBD1. Germline V CDR1 and CDR2: SGHTA, FQGNSA. J lost 3 bases, V lost 0 bases, and 2 bases had no gene match. The CDR3 runs 14 residues. CDR3 DNA: TGTGCCAGCAGCTTAGCCCGGGACAGCTACGAGCAGTACTTC. Protein sequence: CASSLARDSYEQYF.

The genes are TRBV6-6 and TRBJ2-7; 10 nucleotides align to TRBD1. Germline V gene data show CDR1 as MNHNY and CDR2 as SVGAGI (reference sequence). The J segment lost 4 bases and the V segment lost 4 bases, leaving 4 bases of the junction unmatched. The CDR3 is 14 residues long. CDR3 protein: CASSSKGQGYEQYF. CDR3 nucleotide sequence: TGTGCCAGCAGTTCCAAGGGACAGGGGTACGAGCAGTACTTC.

The DNA of the CDR3 is TGTGCCAGCAAACCTCTAGCGGGGGTAGACTACGAGCAGTACTTC. Its protein product is CASKPLAGVDYEQYF. The chain uses TRBV6-5 and TRBJ2-7; 10 bases agree with TRBD2. The V segment lost 7 bases and the J segment 3 bases; nucleotides outside the gene matches: 9. The CDR3 consists of 15 residues. Looked up from germline, CDR1 is MNHEY and CDR2 is SVGAGI.

V usage is TRBV7-2 and J usage is TRBJ2-2; 8 bases fit TRBD1. Trimming took 5 bases from V and 0 from J; bases not matched to a gene: 5. Germline lookup yields CDR1 SGHTA and CDR2 FQGNSA. The CDR3 has 16 amino acids. The CDR3 DNA is TGTGCCAGCAGCATAGGACAGGGTACGAACACCGGGGAGCTGTTTTTT. Its translation: CASSIGQGTNTGELFF. Variable domain in full (rest from reference TRBV7-2 and TRBJ2-2): GAGVSQSPSNKVTEKGKDVELRCDPISGHTALYWYRQSLGQGLEFLIYFQGNSAPDKSGLPSDRFSAERTGGSVSTLTIQRTQQEDSAVYLCASSIGQGTNTGELFFGEGSRLTVL.

The chain has TRBV7-3 and TRBJ2-2; 10 bases fit TRBD2. The CDR3 runs 16 residues. V lost 5 bases and J lost 1; bases outside the gene matches: 4. Germline assignment: CDR1 SGHTA and CDR2 FQGTGA. The CDR3 reads CASSHLAGVNTGELFF. CDR3 DNA: TGTGCCAGCAGCCATCTAGCGGGGGTGAACACCGGGGAGCTGTTTTTT.

The genes are TRBV28 and TRBJ1-3; 8 bases fit TRBD1. J lost 0 bases, V lost 3 bases, and 4 bases had no gene match. In germline, CDR1 is MDHEN, CDR2 SYDVKM. The CDR3 is 16 residues long. CDR3 amino acids: CASSLRDRFSGNTIYF. The DNA of the CDR3 is TGTGCCAGCAGTTTGAGGGACAGGTTCTCTGGAAACACCATATATTTT. Complete variable domain (other parts from reference TRBV28 and TRBJ1-3): DVKVTQSSRYLVKRTGEKVFLECVQDMDHENMFWYRQDPGLGLRLIYFSYDVKMKEKGDIPEGYSVSREKKERFSLILESASTNQTSMYLCASSLRDRFSGNTIYFGEGSWLTVV.

The chain employs TRBV5-1 and TRBJ1-6, with TRBD1 as a possible D gene (6 bases). The CDR3 spans 16 residues. CDR1 is SGHRS and CDR2 is YFSETQ in the germline V gene. V was pared by 2 bases and J by 7 bases, with 16 bases between. This chain's CDR3 is CASSFTGRPENSPLHF. CDR3 coding DNA: TGCGCCAGCAGCTTCACAGGGAGACCAGAGAATTCACCCCTCCACTTT.

The chain carries TRBV7-3 and TRBJ2-3, with TRBD1 identical over 10 bases. V gave up 0 bases and J gave up 4 bases; unmatched junction bases: 1. The CDR3 covers 15 residues. Germline-derived CDR1 and CDR2 are SGHTA and FQGTGA. In nucleotides, the CDR3 is TGTGCCAGCAGCTTAACCGGGACAGGGGCAGATACGCAGTATTTT. Protein: CASSLTGTGADTQYF.

The V gene is TRBV7-3, the J gene TRBJ2-3; D is uncertain. CDR3 length: 13 amino acids. The V gene's germline CDR1 is SGHTA and CDR2 FQGTGA. Trimming removed 5 bases from V and 6 bases from J, with 12 bases in between. The CDR3 here is CASSLNSLDTQYF. Here the CDR3 DNA reads TGTGCCAGCAGCCTTAATTCTCTTGATACGCAGTATTTT.

The J gene is TRBJ2-2, the V gene TRBV27; D is ambiguous. Germline-derived CDR1 and CDR2 are MNHEY and SMNVEV (reference sequence). Trimming pared 2 bases from V and 4 bases from J, leaving 5 bases between. The CDR3 is made up of 13 amino acids. For the CDR3, the DNA is TGTGCCAGCAGTTTAGGATCCACCGGGGAGCTGTTTTTT. Translating it yields CASSLGSTGELFF.

Only one count was recorded for this clone. The chain joins TRBV5-6 to TRBJ2-7; D ambiguous. Per the germline V gene, CDR1 is SGHDT and CDR2 is YYEEEE. CDR3 length: 11 residues. Trimming cost V 1 base and J 4 bases, with 3 bases left between them. The CDR3 DNA follows: TGTGCCAGCAGCTTGAAATACGAGCAGTACTTC. Encoded protein: CASSLKYEQYF.

This chain uses TRBV4-1 with TRBJ2-1; 8 bases align to TRBD1. The CDR3 runs 15 residues. Germline V CDR1 and CDR2: MGHRA, YSYEKL. V shed 2 bases, J shed 6 bases, and the junction held 6 bases outside the gene matches. CDR3 sequence (DNA): TGCGCCAGCAGCCAACCCAGGGGGCTAATCAATGAGCAGTTCTTC. This gives the protein CASSQPRGLINEQFF.

This clone was counted a single time. The chain is built from TRBV3-1 (or the pseudogene TRBV3-2) and TRBJ1-2; possible D gene TRBD1, 5 bases. This CDR3 has 14 residues. Trimming took off 0 bases at V and 7 bases at J, with 12 bases between the two ends. From germline, CDR1 is LGHDT and CDR2 YNNKEL (reference sequence). CDR3 loop: CASSQDQRGRGYTF. The CDR3 DNA follows: TGTGCCAGCAGCCAAGATCAACGGGGCCGTGGCTACACCTTC.

The chain recombines TRBV9 with TRBJ2-1; 7 bases fit TRBD2. J lost 0 bases, V lost 4 bases, and 4 bases had no gene match. Germline CDR1 reads SGDLS; CDR2 reads YYNGEE. This CDR3 comprises 15 residues. The chain's CDR3 is CASSLGLDSYNEQFF. DNA for the CDR3: TGTGCCAGCAGCCTAGGACTAGACTCCTACAATGAGCAGTTCTTC.

This clone was seen a few times. The chain combines TRBV6-5 with TRBJ1-5, with D tentatively TRBD1 (5 bases). Germline assignment: CDR1 MNHEY and CDR2 SVGAGI. The CDR3 runs to 13 residues. Trimming pared 6 bases from V and 6 bases from J, leaving 12 bases between. The CDR3 protein is CASRGGLVQPQHF. The CDR3 coding sequence is TGTGCCAGCAGGGGGGGGTTAGTTCAGCCCCAGCATTTT.